This TCR beta chain derives from a study of identical twins. This clonotype was recorded at least ten times. MiXCR, run by TCRdb on the 5' RACE reads, gives a single entry per CDR3 protein. The data contain 200,000 to 250,000 distinct CDR3 sequences, roughly 7% of them seen just once; the ten biggest clones take up approximately 3.7%. The data were also submitted as part of a second study, on yellow fever vaccine responses in identical twins.

The origin of this receptor is a woman aged 18-30 years in good health. The specimen was memory (CD45RO+) T cells sorted from blood.

The CDR3 here is CATKLTGTSLKLGYNEQFF. The CDR3 DNA follows: TGTGCCACTAAATTAACCGGGACTAGCCTTAAGTTGGGCTACAATGAGCAGTTCTTC. The chain employs TRBV6-2 or TRBV6-3 and TRBJ2-1, with 9 bases matching TRBD2. With V trimmed by 10 bases and J by 3 bases, 22 bases remained unmatched. The germline V gene has CDR1 MNHEY and CDR2 SVGEGT. This CDR3 contains 19 residues.